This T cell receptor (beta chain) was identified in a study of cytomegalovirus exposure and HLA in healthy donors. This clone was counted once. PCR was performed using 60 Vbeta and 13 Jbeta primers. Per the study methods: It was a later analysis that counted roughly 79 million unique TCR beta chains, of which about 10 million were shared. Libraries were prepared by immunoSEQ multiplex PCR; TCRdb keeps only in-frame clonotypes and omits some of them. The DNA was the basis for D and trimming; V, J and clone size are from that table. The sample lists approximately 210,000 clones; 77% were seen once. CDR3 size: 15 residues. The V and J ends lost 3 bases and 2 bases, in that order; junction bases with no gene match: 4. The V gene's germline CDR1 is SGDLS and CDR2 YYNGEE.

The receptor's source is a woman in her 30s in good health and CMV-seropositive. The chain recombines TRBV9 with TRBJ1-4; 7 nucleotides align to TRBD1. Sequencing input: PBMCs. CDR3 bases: TGTGCCAGCAGCGGGACAGGCTATACTAATGAAAAACTGTTTTTT. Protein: CASSGTGYTNEKLFF.